This T cell receptor (beta chain) is from a study of Graves' ophthalmopathy and Graves' hyperthyroidism. General study points: Sensitivity reached 55% to 71% and specificity approximately 72% when the model predicted ophthalmopathy progression.

RNA transcripts were the template, and TCR beta CDR3 regions were amplified from them. Second-round multiplex PCR followed a first-round RT-PCR using HTBI primers. Via MiXCR, TCRdb re-called the multiplex PCR reads, giving one row per CDR3 protein. This sample has some 390,000 distinct CDR3 sequences; around 19% occur once, and the top ten carry 1.5% to 2%. The evidence that diagnosis relied on was clinical symptoms, serum thyroxine, TRAb, thyroid ultrasound and orbital computed tomography. The PBMCs used were ones drawn from 7.5 to 10 ml of fresh peripheral blood. This clonotype was picked up many times. No antigen is known for it. CDR1 and CDR2 (germline): SGHTA, FQGTGA. V was pared by 1 base and J by 2 bases, with 6 bases between. CDR3 length: 13 residues.

This TCR was recovered from a woman between 18 and 30 years old with Graves' ophthalmopathy. The chain has TRBV7-3 and TRBJ2-7; D gene ambiguous. Sequencing was done on a sample of peripheral blood. CDR3 in DNA: TGTGCCAGCAGCTTAAACGCAGCCTACGAGCAGTACTTC. It yields the protein CASSLNAAYEQYF.